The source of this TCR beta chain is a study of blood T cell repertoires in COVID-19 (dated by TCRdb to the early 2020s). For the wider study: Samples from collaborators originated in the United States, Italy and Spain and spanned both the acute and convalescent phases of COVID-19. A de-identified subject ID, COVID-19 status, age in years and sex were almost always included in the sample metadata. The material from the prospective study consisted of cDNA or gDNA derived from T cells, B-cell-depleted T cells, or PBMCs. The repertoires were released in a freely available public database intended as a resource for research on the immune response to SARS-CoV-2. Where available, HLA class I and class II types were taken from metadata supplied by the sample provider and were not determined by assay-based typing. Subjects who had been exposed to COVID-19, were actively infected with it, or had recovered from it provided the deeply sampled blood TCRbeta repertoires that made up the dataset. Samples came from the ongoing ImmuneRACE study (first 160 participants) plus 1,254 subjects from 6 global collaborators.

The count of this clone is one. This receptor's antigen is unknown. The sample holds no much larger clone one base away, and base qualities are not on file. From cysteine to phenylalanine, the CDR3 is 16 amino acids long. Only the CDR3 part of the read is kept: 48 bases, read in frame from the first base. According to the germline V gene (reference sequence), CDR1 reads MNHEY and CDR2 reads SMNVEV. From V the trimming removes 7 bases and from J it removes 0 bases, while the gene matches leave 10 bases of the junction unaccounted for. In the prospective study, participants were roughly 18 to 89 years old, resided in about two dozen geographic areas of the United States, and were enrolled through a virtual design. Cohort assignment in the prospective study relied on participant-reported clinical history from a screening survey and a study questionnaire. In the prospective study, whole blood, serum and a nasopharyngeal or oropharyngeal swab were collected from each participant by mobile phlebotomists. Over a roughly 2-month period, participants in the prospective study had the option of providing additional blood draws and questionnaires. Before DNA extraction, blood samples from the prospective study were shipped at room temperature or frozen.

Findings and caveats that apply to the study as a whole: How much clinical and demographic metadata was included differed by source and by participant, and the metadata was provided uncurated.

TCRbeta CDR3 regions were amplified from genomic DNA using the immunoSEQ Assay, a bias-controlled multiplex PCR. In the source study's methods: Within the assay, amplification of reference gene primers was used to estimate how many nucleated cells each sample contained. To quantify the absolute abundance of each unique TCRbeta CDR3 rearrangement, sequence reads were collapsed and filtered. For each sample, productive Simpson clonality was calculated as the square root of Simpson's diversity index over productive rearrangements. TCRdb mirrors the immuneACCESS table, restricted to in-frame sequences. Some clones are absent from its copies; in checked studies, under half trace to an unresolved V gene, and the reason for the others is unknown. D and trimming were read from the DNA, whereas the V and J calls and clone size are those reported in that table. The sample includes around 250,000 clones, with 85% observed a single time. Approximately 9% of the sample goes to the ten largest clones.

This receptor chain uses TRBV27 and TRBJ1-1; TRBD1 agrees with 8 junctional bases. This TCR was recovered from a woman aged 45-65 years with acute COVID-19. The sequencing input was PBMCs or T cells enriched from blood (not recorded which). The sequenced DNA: TGTGCCAGCAAAGTCAAGGCAGGGGGCCTGAACACTGAAGCTTTCTTT. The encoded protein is CASKVKAGGLNTEAFF.